These 2 T cell receptor beta chains were all obtained from the same sample, sequenced in a study of regulatory dendritic cells for organ transplantation. The method was immunoSEQ multiplex PCR; TCRdb's version includes in-frame clones alone and lacks a portion of them. Among tens of thousands of clones listed, roughly 69% were seen once. The sequenced sample consisted of memory CD4+ T cells from blood. This sample's subset: CD45RO+ memory T cells. The origin of the receptors is a human donor in good health.

The chain carries TRBV19 and TRBJ2-2; no reliable D call. The V end lost 5 bases, the J end lost 2 bases, and 6 bases lay between the germline ends. Per the germline V gene, CDR1 is LNHDA and CDR2 is SQIVND (reference sequence). The CDR3 length is 13 residues. CDR3 loop: CASSLLNTGELFF. The CDR3 DNA follows: TGTGCCAGTAGTTTACTTAACACCGGGGAGCTGTTTTTT. Full variable domain (rest looked up from reference TRBV19 and TRBJ2-2): DGGITQSPKYLFRKEGQNVTLSCEQNLNHDAMYWYRQDPGQGLRLIYYSQIVNDFQKGDIAEGYSVSREKKESFPLTVTSAQKNPTAFYLCASSLLNTGELFFGEGSRLTVL.

The chain uses TRBV2 and TRBJ1-4; the D gene is possibly TRBD1 (5 bases). This CDR3 contains 12 residues. Trimming removed 6 bases at V and 12 bases at J, with 14 bases between. Per germline, CDR1 SNHLY and CDR2 FYNNEI. The CDR3 DNA follows: TGTGCCAGCAGGGGTGACAGCCGGGAACTGTTTTTT. Translation: CASRGDSRELFF. The full variable domain, its missing parts supplied by reference TRBV2 and TRBJ1-4, is EPEVTQTPSHQVTQMGQEVILRCVPISNHLYFYWYRQILGQKVEFLVSFYNNEISEKSEIFDDQFSVERPDGSNFTLKIRSTKLEDSAMYFCASRGDSRELFFGSGTQLSVL.